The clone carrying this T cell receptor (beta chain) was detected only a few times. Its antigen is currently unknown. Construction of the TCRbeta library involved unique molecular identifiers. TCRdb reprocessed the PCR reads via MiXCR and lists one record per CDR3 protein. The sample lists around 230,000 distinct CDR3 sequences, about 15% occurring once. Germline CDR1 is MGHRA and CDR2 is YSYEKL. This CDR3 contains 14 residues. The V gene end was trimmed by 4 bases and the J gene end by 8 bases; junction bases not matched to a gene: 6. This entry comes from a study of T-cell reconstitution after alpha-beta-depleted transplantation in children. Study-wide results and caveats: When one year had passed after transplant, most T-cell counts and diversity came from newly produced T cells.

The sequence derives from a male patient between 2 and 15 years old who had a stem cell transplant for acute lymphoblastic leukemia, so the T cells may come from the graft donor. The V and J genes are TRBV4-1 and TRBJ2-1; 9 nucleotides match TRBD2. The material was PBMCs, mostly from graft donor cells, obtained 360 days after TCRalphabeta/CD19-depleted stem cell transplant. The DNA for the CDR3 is TGCGCCAGCAGCCTTAGCGGGGGCCCCCATGAGCAGTTCTTC. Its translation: CASSLSGGPHEQFF.